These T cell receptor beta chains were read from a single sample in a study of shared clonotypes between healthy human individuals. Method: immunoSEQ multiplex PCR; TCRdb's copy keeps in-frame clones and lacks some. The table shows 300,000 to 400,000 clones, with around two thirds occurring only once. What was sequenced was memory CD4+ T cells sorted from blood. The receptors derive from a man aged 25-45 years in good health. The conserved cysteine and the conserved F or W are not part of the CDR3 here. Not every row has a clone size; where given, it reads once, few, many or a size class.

CDR3: ASSLHRRGSGYT
J: TRBJ1-2
V: TRBV28
size: .

CDR3: ASSTGTGPYEQY
J: TRBJ2-7
V: TRBV10-1
size: .

CDR3: ASSIRPGTSDEQF
J: TRBJ2-1
V: TRBV19
size: .

CDR3: ATRRAEQETQY
J: TRBJ2-5
V: TRBV2
size: .

CDR3: ASSSVISSKTATKGTVDTQY
J: TRBJ2-3
V: TRBV19
size: .

CDR3: ASSALAGGPRETQY
J: TRBJ2-5
V: TRBV9
size: .

CDR3: ASSLGLAGVYNEQF
J: TRBJ2-1
V: TRBV5-4
size: .

CDR3: ASSLKRGLSYNEQF
J: TRBJ2-1
V: TRBV7-2
size: .

CDR3: ASSPGLVGQGATEAF
J: TRBJ1-1
V: TRBV18
size: many

CDR3: ASSAKRVGRAL
J: TRBJ2-7
V: TRBV27
size: .

CDR3: ASGRAGGLVTGELF
J: TRBJ2-2
V: TRBV19
size: .

CDR3: ASSSGLLSYEQY
J: TRBJ2-7
V: TRBV6-5
size: .

CDR3: AWSVSHGVENTIY
J: TRBJ1-3
V: TRBV30
size: .